The 5 T cell receptor beta chains in this list originate from one sample, sequenced in a study of blood T cells in healthy people across ages (dated by TCRdb to about 2015). The method was 5' RACE. The instrument was an Illumina HiSeq 2500. A second PCR of roughly 6 to 11 cycles was run with a J-beta primer mix and a sample-barcoded 5' primer. The raw public reads went through TCRdb reprocessing: fastp at Q25, MiXCR clone calling, in-frame beta chains kept. Duplicate CDR3 protein sequences are folded into a single record with the most common DNA and genes. The sample records over 450,000 distinct CDR3 sequences, less than 25% of which are singletons. Approximately 10% of the sample comes from the top ten. This sample also appeared in a second study, on T cells of mothers and their children.

What was sequenced was blood. Receptors originate from a boy aged 5-17 years in good health.

This clonotype turned up a few times. This chain uses TRBV27 with TRBJ2-5; no firm D call. TRBJ2-7 explains the end of the DNA better; the J call may be wrong. From germline, CDR1 is MNHEY and CDR2 SMNVEV (reference sequence). This CDR3 region has 14 residues. CDR3 sequence reads: CASSLIASSYEQYF. In DNA form, the CDR3 reads TGTGCCAGCAGTTTAATTGCGAGCTCCTACGAGCAGTACTTC.

This clonotype has only a few counts. The V and J genes are TRBV18 and TRBJ2-5; D not resolved. The germline V gene encodes CDR1 KGHSH and CDR2 LQKENI. With 2 bases removed from V and 11 bases from J, the gap between germline ends came to 21 bases. The CDR3 covers 15 residues. The CDR3 spells CASSPSTLMRSEQYF. CDR3 coding DNA: TGTGCCAGCTCACCATCGACTCTAATGAGGAGTGAGCAGTACTTC.

This clonotype has more than one count but fewer than ten. The V and J genes are TRBV6-6 and TRBJ2-7; the D gene could be TRBD1 or TRBD2 (5 bases each). The CDR3 is 15 amino acids. Germline loops: CDR1 MNHNY, CDR2 SVGAGI (reference sequence). Between the trimmed V and J ends, which lost 5 bases and 6 bases, there was a span of 20 bases. This chain's CDR3 is CASSGTGTGGSEQYF. The CDR3 bases are TGTGCCAGCAGTGGAACCGGGACCGGTGGATCCGAGCAGTACTTC.

The rearrangement links TRBV7-8 to TRBJ2-3; no reliable D call. CDR3 size: 16 residues. V was trimmed by 4 bases and J by 0 bases, leaving 14 bases between them. Germline V lookup: CDR1 SGHVS, CDR2 FQNEAQ. Here the CDR3 DNA reads TGTGCCAGCAGCTCGACCCTCCATTCTAGCACAGATACGCAGTATTTT. It is translated as CASSSTLHSSTDTQYF.

The sample holds a few counts of this clonotype. J is TRBJ2-5 and V is TRBV27, with D possibly matching TRBD2 (7 bases). The assigned J gene may be wrong: the sequence end matches TRBJ2-7 better. The CDR3 is made up of 17 amino acids. Germline loops: CDR1 MNHEY, CDR2 SMNVEV (reference sequence). The CDR3 nucleotides read TGTGCCAGCAGTTTATCCGGGGGGCTAGCGGTTAACTACGAGCAGTACTTC. This encodes CASSLSGGLAVNYEQYF.